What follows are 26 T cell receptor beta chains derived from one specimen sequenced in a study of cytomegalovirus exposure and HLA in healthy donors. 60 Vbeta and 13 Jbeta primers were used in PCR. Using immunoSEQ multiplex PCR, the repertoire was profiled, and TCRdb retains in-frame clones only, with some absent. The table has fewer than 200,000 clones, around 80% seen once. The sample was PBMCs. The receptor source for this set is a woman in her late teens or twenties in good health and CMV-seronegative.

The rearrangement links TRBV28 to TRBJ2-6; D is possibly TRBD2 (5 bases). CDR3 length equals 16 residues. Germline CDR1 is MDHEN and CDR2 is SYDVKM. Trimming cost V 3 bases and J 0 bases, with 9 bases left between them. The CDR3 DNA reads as TGTGCCAGCAGTTTCCTCCGGGGCTCTGGGGCCAACGTCCTGACTTTC. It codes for CASSFLRGSGANVLTF.

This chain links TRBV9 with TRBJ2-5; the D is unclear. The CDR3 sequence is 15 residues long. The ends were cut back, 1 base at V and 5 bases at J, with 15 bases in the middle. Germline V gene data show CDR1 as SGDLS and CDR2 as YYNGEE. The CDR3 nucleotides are TGTGCCAGCAGCGTAACGGTCCTCTCCTGGGAGACCCAGTACTTC. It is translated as CASSVTVLSWETQYF.

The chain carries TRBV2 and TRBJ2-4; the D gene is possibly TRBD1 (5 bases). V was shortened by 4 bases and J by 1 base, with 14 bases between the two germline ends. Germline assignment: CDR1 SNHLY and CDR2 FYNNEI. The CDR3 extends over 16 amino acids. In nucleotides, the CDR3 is TGTGCCAGCAGTGGATTCAGGGCTCAGGCCAAAAACATTCAGTACTTC. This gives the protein CASSGFRAQAKNIQYF.

The CDR3 reads CASSPEAANQPQHF. CDR3 coding DNA: TGTGCCAGCTCACCAGAGGCGGCTAATCAGCCCCAGCATTTT. The chain joins TRBV18 to TRBJ1-5; D not certain. The V and J ends lost 2 bases and 4 bases respectively, with 9 bases between them. The CDR3 is 14 amino acids. Germline CDR1 KGHSH, CDR2 LQKENI.

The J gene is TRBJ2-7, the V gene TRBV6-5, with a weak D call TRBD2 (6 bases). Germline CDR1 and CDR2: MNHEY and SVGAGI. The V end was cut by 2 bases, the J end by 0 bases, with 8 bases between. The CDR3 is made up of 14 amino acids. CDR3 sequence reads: CASSYAGSSYEQYF. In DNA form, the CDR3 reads TGTGCCAGCAGTTACGCGGGGAGCTCCTACGAGCAGTACTTC.

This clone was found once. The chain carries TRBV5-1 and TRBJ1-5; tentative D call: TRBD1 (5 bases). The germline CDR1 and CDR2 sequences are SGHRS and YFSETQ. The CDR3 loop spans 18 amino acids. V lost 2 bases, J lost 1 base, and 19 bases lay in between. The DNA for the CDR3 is TGCGCCAGCAGCTTATCTCCCCAGGGAGGAGGGAGCAATCAGCCCCAGCATTTT. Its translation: CASSLSPQGGGSNQPQHF.

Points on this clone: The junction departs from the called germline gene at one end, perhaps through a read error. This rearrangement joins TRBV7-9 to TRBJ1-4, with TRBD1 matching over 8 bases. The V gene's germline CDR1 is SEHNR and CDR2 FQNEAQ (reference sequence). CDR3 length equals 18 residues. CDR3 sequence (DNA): TGTTCCAGCAGCTCCCGGGACAGGCCGTACGCAACTAATGAAAAACTGTTTTTT. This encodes CSSSSRDRPYATNEKLFF.

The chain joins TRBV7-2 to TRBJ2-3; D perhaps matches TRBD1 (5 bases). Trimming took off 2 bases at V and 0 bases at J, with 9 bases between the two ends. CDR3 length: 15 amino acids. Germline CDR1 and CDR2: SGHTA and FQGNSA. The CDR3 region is CASSLRGQSTDTQYF. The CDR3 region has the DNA TGTGCCAGCAGCTTAAGGGGCCAGAGCACAGATACGCAGTATTTT.

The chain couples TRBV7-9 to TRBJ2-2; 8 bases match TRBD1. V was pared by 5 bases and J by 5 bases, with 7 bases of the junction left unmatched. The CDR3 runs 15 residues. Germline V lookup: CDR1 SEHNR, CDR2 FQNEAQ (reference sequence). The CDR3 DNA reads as TGTGCCAGCAGCCCCCGACAGGGGTTAACCGGGGAGCTGTTTTTT. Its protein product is CASSPRQGLTGELFF.

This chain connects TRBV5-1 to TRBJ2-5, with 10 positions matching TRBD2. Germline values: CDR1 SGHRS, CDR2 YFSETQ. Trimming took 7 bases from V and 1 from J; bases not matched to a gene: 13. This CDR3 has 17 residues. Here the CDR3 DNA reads TGCGCCAGCCGGACTAGCGGTAGAGGTTGGTCCCAAGAGACCCAGTACTTC. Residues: CASRTSGRGWSQETQYF.

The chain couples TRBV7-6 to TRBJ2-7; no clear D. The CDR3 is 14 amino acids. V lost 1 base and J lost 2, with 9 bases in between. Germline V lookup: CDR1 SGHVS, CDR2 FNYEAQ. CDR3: CASSLDSAAYEQYF. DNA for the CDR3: TGTGCCAGCAGCTTAGATTCTGCGGCCTACGAGCAGTACTTC. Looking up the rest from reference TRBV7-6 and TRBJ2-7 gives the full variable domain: GAGVSQSPRYKVTKRGQDVALRCDPISGHVSLYWYRQALGQGPEFLTYFNYEAQQDKSGLPNDRFSAERPEGSISTLTIQRTEQRDSAMYRCASSLDSAAYEQYFGPGTRLTVT.

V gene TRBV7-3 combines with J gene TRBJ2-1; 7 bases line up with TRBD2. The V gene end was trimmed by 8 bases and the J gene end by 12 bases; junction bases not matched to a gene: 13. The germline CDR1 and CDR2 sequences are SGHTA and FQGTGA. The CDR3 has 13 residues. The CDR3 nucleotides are TGTGCCAGCTCTGAGGGAGGGCTTTCGAGGCAGTTCTTC. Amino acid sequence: CASSEGGLSRQFF.

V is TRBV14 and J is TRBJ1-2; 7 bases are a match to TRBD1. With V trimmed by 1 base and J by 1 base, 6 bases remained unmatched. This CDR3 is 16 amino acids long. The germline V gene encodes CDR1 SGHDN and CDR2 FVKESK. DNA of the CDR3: TGTGCCAGCAGCCAAGGCCTGGGACAGTATAACTATGGCTACACCTTC. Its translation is CASSQGLGQYNYGYTF.

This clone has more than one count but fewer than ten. The CDR3 loop reads CAWTIGGGPTGGYTF. The CDR3 bases are TGTGCCTGGACCATCGGGGGGGGGCCCACTGGTGGCTACACCTTC. The V gene is TRBV30, the J gene TRBJ1-2; perhaps TRBD1 as D (6 bases). This CDR3 spans 15 amino acids. V dropped 4 bases and J dropped 7 bases, with 22 bases sitting between them. CDR1 and CDR2 (germline): GTSNPN, SVGIG (reference sequence).

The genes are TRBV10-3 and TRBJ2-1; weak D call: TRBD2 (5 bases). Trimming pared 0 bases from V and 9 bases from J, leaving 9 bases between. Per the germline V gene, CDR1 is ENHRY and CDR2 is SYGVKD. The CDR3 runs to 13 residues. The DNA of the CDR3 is TGTGCCATCAGTGAGTCTATCGGGATTGAGCAGTTCTTC. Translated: CAISESIGIEQFF.

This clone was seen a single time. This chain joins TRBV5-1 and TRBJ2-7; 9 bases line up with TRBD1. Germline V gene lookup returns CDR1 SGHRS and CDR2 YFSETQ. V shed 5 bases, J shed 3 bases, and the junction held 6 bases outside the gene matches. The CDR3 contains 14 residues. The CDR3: CASRTGTGNYEQYF. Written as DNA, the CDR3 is TGCGCCAGCAGAACCGGGACAGGGAACTACGAGCAGTACTTC.

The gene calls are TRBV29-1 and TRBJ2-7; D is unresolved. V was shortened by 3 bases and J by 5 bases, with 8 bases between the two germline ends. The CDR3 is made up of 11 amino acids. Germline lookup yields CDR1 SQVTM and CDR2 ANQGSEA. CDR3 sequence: CSVEERNEQYF. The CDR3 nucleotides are TGCAGCGTTGAGGAGCGTAACGAGCAGTACTTC.

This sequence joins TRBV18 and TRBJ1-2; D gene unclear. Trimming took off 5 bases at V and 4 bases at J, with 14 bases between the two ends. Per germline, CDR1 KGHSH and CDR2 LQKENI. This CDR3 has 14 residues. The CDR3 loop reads CASSAVQSSYGYTF. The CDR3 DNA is TGTGCCAGCTCAGCGGTCCAGTCCTCCTATGGCTACACCTTC.

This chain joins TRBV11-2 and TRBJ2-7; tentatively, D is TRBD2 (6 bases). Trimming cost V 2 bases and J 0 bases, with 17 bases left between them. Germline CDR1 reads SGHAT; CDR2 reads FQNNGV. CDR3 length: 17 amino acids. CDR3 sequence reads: CASSLSIGSGSSYEQYF. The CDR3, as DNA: TGTGCCAGCAGCTTAAGTATTGGTAGCGGTAGCTCCTACGAGCAGTACTTC.

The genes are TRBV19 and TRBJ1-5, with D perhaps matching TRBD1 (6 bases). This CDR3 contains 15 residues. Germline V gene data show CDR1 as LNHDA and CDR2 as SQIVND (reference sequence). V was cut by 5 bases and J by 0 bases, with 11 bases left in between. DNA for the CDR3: TGTGCCAGTAGTCGGACAGCCGATAGCAATCAGCCCCAGCATTTT. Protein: CASSRTADSNQPQHF.

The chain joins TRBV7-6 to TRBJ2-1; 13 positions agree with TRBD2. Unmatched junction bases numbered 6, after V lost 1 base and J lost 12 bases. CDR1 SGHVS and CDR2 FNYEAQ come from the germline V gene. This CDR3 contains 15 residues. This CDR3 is CASSLGTSGSVRQFF. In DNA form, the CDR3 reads TGTGCCAGCAGCTTAGGGACTAGCGGGAGTGTCCGGCAGTTCTTC.

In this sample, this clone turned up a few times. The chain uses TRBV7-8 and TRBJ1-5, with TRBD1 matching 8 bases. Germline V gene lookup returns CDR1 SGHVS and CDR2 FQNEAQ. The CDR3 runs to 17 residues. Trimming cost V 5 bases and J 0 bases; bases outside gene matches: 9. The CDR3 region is CASSGPQGAVSNQPQHF. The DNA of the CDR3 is TGTGCCAGCAGCGGACCCCAGGGGGCGGTTAGCAATCAGCCCCAGCATTTT.

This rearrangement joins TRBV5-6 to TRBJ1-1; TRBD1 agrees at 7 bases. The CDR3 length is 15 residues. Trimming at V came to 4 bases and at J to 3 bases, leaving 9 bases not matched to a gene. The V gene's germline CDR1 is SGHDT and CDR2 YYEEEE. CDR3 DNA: TGTGCCAGCAGCGAACTATTACAGGGGCACACTGAAGCTTTCTTT. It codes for CASSELLQGHTEAFF.

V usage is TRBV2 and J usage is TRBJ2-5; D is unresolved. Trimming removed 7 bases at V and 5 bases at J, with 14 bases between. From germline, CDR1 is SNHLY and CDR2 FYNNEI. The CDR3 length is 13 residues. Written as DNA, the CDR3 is TGTGCCAGCAACCTATACCCCCGGGAGACCCAGTACTTC. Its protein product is CASNLYPRETQYF.

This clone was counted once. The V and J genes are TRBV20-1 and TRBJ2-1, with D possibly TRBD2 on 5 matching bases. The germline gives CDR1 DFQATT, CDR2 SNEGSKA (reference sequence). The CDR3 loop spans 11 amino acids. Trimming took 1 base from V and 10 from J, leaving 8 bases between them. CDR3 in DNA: TGCAGTGCTAGAGGTGGCGGGGAGCAGTTCTTC. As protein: CSARGGGEQFF.

CDR3 nucleotides: TGTGCCTGGAGTGTACCCGCTAGCGGGAGTATAACAGATACGCAGTATTTT. Encoded protein: CAWSVPASGSITDTQYF. The chain uses TRBV30 and TRBJ2-3, with 10 bases fitting TRBD2. Trimming cost V 0 bases and J 3 bases; bases outside gene matches: 9. Germline values: CDR1 GTSNPN, CDR2 SVGIG (reference sequence). The CDR3 sequence is 17 residues long.